What follows are 22 T cell receptor beta chains derived from one specimen sequenced in a study of shared clonotypes between healthy human individuals. The repertoire was sequenced with immunoSEQ multiplex PCR; TCRdb's copy has only in-frame clones and lacks some. The sample lists under 1,100,000 clones, approximately 80% occurring once. The sample taken for sequencing was memory CD4+ T cells from PBMCs. Documented subset: CD45RA-negative fraction. These TCRs come from a young man in good health. Some clones in this sample may be carry-over from other donors' samples.

V is TRBV10-2 and J is TRBJ2-2; D perhaps matches TRBD2 (6 bases). V gave up 2 bases and J gave up 6 bases, with 16 bases separating them. This CDR3 region has 16 residues. Germline V gene lookup returns CDR1 WSHSY and CDR2 SAAADI. The CDR3 reads CASSEGVGSVAGELFF. In nucleotides, the CDR3 is TGCGCCAGCAGTGAGGGGGTCGGGAGCGTGGCCGGGGAGCTGTTTTTT.

This chain links TRBV18 with TRBJ1-1; D call uncertain. Trimming cost V 5 bases and J 2 bases, with 15 bases left between them. Germline V CDR1 and CDR2: KGHSH, LQKENI. This CDR3 has 15 residues. The CDR3 sequence: CASSWVSAANTEAFF. For the CDR3, the DNA is TGTGCCAGCTCATGGGTCTCGGCAGCTAACACTGAAGCTTTCTTT.

The genes are TRBV2 and TRBJ2-1; D remains unclear. Trimming pared 8 bases from V and 2 bases from J, leaving 19 bases between. CDR1 is SNHLY, CDR2 FYNNEI, per germline. The CDR3 loop spans 16 amino acids. The CDR3 DNA is TGTGCCAGCGGACCCCGACCCGGCCTTACCTACAATGAGCAGTTCTTC. It specifies CASGPRPGLTYNEQFF.

This clone was detected a few times. The V and J genes are TRBV5-4 and TRBJ2-7; D is undetermined. V lost 4 bases, J lost 5 bases, and 16 bases lay in between. CDR1 and CDR2 from the germline V gene are SGHNT and YYREEE (reference sequence). The CDR3 consists of 14 residues. CDR3 residues: CASSPDLISNEQYF. CDR3 bases: TGTGCCAGCAGCCCAGATCTAATATCTAACGAGCAGTACTTC. Using reference TRBV5-4 and TRBJ2-7 for the parts outside the CDR3, the full variable domain is ETGVTQSPTHLIKTRGQQVTLRCSSQSGHNTVSWYQQALGQGPQFIFQYYREEENGRGNFPPRFSGLQFPNYSSELNVNALELDDSALYLCASSPDLISNEQYFGPGTRLTVT.

The rearrangement links TRBV5-1 to TRBJ1-2; D not resolved. The CDR3 is 15 residues long. Germline V gene data show CDR1 as SGHRS and CDR2 as YFSETQ. V dropped 0 bases and J dropped 2 bases, with 11 bases sitting between them. In DNA form, the CDR3 reads TGCGCCAGCAGCTTGGCTGGCACACCGAACTATGGCTACACCTTC. Translating gives CASSLAGTPNYGYTF.

To note about this clone: At the DNA level, this CDR3 is encoded by other sequences in the same sample as well. CDR3 protein: CASSLASGYQETQYF. In DNA, the CDR3 is TGCGCCAGCAGCTTGGCTAGCGGGTATCAAGAGACCCAGTACTTC. The chain is built from TRBV5-1 and TRBJ2-5, with 8 bases fitting TRBD2. Germline lookup yields CDR1 SGHRS and CDR2 YFSETQ. V shed 0 bases and J 2 bases; nucleotides not matched to a gene: 3. This CDR3 comprises 15 residues.

The chain links TRBV7-2 to TRBJ2-7, with 9 bases identical to TRBD1. This CDR3 is built from 14 residues. Looked up from germline, CDR1 is SGHTA and CDR2 is FQGNSA. The V gene end was trimmed by 5 bases and the J gene end by 2 bases; junction bases not matched to a gene: 4. This CDR3 is CASSRDRVAYEQYF. As DNA, the CDR3 is TGTGCCAGCAGCCGGGACAGGGTAGCCTACGAGCAGTACTTC.

On this clone: Within the sample, other DNA sequences also encode this same CDR3. The J gene is TRBJ1-3, the V gene TRBV11-2, with TRBD1 as a possible D gene (5 bases). From germline, CDR1 is SGHAT and CDR2 FQNNGV. The length of the CDR3 is 14 residues. V lost 4 bases, J lost 1 base, and 8 bases lay in between. The CDR3 loop reads CASSSRGSGNTIYF. DNA for the CDR3: TGTGCCAGCAGCTCCCGGGGGTCTGGAAACACCATATATTTT.

The chain has TRBV5-1 and TRBJ2-3; no firm D call. CDR1 and CDR2 from the germline V gene are SGHRS and YFSETQ. The CDR3 contains 13 residues. V shed 4 bases and J shed 3 bases, with 9 bases lying between them. The CDR3 bases are TGCGCCAGCAGCCCGACCGGGACAGATACGCAGTATTTT. Its translation is CASSPTGTDTQYF.

V usage is TRBV7-9 and J usage is TRBJ2-7; 9 bases map to TRBD2. The V gene's germline CDR1 is SEHNR and CDR2 FQNEAQ (reference sequence). V lost 4 bases, J lost 3 bases, and 10 bases stayed unmatched. The CDR3 spans 16 residues. This CDR3 is CASSSGVSGRIYEQYF. CDR3 nucleotides: TGTGCCAGCAGCTCAGGGGTAAGCGGGAGGATCTACGAGCAGTACTTC.

This chain uses TRBV7-8 with TRBJ1-5, with unresolved D. Trimming stripped 1 base from V and 9 bases from J, with 19 bases between. CDR3 length: 16 amino acids. Looked up from germline, CDR1 is SGHVS and CDR2 is FQNEAQ. CDR3 sequence (DNA): TGTGCCAGCAGCTTAGGAGGCAGCCTACAAAGGGCGCCCCAGCATTTT. Amino acid sequence: CASSLGGSLQRAPQHF.

The chain has TRBV11-2 and TRBJ2-5; TRBD1 aligns across 7 bases. The V segment lost 5 bases and the J segment 5 bases; nucleotides outside the gene matches: 14. CDR1 is SGHAT and CDR2 is FQNNGV in the germline V gene. This CDR3 has 16 amino acids. The CDR3 region is CASSPLAHQGGETQYF. DNA for the CDR3: TGTGCCAGCAGCCCCTTGGCCCATCAAGGGGGCGAGACCCAGTACTTC.

The chain recombines TRBV6-1 with TRBJ1-5; D is undetermined. CDR3 size: 13 residues. V was cut by 7 bases and J by 0 bases, with 7 bases left in between. Germline V lookup: CDR1 MNHNS, CDR2 SASEGT. As DNA, the CDR3 is TGTGCCAGCAAAGGTAGTAGCAATCAGCCCCAGCATTTT. Translating gives CASKGSSNQPQHF.

The sample holds a few counts of this clone. The chain joins TRBV30 to TRBJ1-4, with D possibly being TRBD1 (5 bases). V was shortened by 0 bases and J by 7 bases, with 9 bases between the two germline ends. The V gene's germline CDR1 is GTSNPN and CDR2 SVGIG (reference sequence). The CDR3 covers 13 residues. The CDR3 is CAWSVIGAEKLFF. As DNA, the CDR3 is TGTGCCTGGAGTGTAATAGGGGCTGAAAAACTGTTTTTT.

The J gene is TRBJ2-7, the V gene TRBV19; TRBD2 matches at 8 bases. Trimming removed 0 bases from V and 0 bases from J; junction bases left unmatched: 10. Germline CDR1 reads LNHDA; CDR2 reads SQIVND (reference sequence). This CDR3 is 18 amino acids long. DNA of the CDR3: TGTGCCAGTAGTATAGAAGGCGCGCGGGGGGACCTCTCCTACGAGCAGTACTTC. Translating it yields CASSIEGARGDLSYEQYF.

This clone was seen a few times. CDR3 coding DNA: TGTGCCAGTAGTATAGGGCGCCCGAACACTGAAGCTTTCTTT. Protein: CASSIGRPNTEAFF. V gene TRBV19 combines with J gene TRBJ1-1; no clear D gene. This CDR3 region has 14 residues. V dropped 1 base and J dropped 1 base, with 7 bases sitting between them. The V gene's germline CDR1 is LNHDA and CDR2 SQIVND (reference sequence).

As regards this clone: Other DNA sequences within the sample encode an identical CDR3. This chain links TRBV28 with TRBJ1-2, with 7 nucleotides matching TRBD1. The CDR3 covers 13 residues. Trimming at V came to 2 bases and at J to 6 bases, leaving 3 bases not matched to a gene. Germline assignment: CDR1 MDHEN and CDR2 SYDVKM. CDR3 DNA: TGTGCCAGCAGTTTAGACAGGGAGGATGGCTACACCTTC. Translating it yields CASSLDREDGYTF.

The V gene is TRBV12-5, the J gene TRBJ1-3, with D perhaps matching TRBD1 (6 bases). The CDR3 extends over 14 amino acids. The V gene lost 6 bases and the J gene lost 2 bases, with 11 bases spanning the gap. In germline, CDR1 is LGHNT, CDR2 FRNRAP. The CDR3 sequence: CASGSGATGNTIYF. DNA of the CDR3: TGTGCTAGTGGCTCGGGGGCAACTGGAAACACCATATATTTT. The whole variable domain, remainder taken from reference TRBV12-5 and TRBJ1-3, is DARVTQTPRHKVTEMGQEVTMRCQPILGHNTVFWYRQTMMQGLELLAYFRNRAPLDDSGMPKDRFSAEMPDATLATLKIQPSEPRDSAVYFCASGSGATGNTIYFGEGSWLTVV.

This sequence joins TRBV6-5 and TRBJ1-2; tentatively, D is TRBD1 (5 bases). Deletions cut 6 bases from V and 4 bases from J, with 12 bases between. From germline, CDR1 is MNHEY and CDR2 SVGAGI. CDR3 length: 13 residues. CDR3 in amino acids: CASREPGIYGYTF. In DNA, the CDR3 is TGTGCCAGCAGGGAACCAGGGATCTATGGCTACACCTTC.

V usage is TRBV7-2 and J usage is TRBJ2-5; D is ambiguous. The DNA end lines up better with TRBJ2-7; the J call may be wrong. The length of the CDR3 is 15 residues. Germline CDR1 SGHTA, CDR2 FQGNSA. The CDR3, as DNA: TGTGCCAGCAGCTTATCTCCGACGGAGTACTACGAGCAGTACTTC. It specifies CASSLSPTEYYEQYF.

V usage is TRBV18 and J usage is TRBJ2-2; no firm D call. Germline V gene lookup returns CDR1 KGHSH and CDR2 LQKENI. The germline V and J ends were trimmed by 2 bases and 4 bases, with 14 bases remaining between them. The CDR3 extends over 16 amino acids. CDR3 amino acids: CASSPAGRRGTGELFF. The CDR3 bases are TGTGCCAGCTCACCAGCAGGTCGACGCGGCACCGGGGAGCTGTTTTTT.

This clone was seen only a few times. The DNA of the CDR3 is TGTGCCAGCAGCTTTTCACTACCCCGGGACAGGCCCTACGAGCAGTACTTC. Its translation is CASSFSLPRDRPYEQYF. The chain recombines TRBV7-3 with TRBJ2-7; 8 nucleotides match TRBD1. CDR3 length: 17 residues. The V segment lost 3 bases and the J segment 2 bases; nucleotides outside the gene matches: 12. The V gene's germline CDR1 is SGHTA and CDR2 FQGTGA. Full variable domain (outside the CDR3, taken from reference TRBV7-3 and TRBJ2-7): GAGVSQTPSNKVTEKGKYVELRCDPISGHTALYWYRQSLGQGPEFLIYFQGTGAADDSGLPNDRFFAVRPEGSVSTLKIQRTERGDSAVYLCASSFSLPRDRPYEQYFGPGTRLTVT.